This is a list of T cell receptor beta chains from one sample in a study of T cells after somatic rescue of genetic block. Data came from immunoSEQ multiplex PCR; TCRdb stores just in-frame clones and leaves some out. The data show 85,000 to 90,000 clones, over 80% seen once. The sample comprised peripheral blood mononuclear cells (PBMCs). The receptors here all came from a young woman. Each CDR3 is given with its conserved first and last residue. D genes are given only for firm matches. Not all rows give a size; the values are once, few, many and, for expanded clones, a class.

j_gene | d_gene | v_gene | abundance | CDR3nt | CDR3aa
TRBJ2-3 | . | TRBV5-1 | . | TGCGCCAGCAGCTTGGGGACTCGCACAGATACGCAGTATTTT | CASSLGTRTDTQYF
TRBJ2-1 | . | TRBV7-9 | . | TGTGCCAGCAGCTTAAGTGTAGTGCGAGAGCTCTACAATGAGCAGTTCTTC | CASSLSVVRELYNEQFF
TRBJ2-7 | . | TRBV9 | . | TGTGCCAGCAGCCGAGGGACTTCGTCCTACGAGCAGTACTTC | CASSRGTSSYEQYF
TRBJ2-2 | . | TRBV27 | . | TGTGCCAGCAGTTTATCGAGGGTACGGGAGCTGTTTTTT | CASSLSRVRELFF
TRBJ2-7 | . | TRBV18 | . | TGTGCCAGCTCACCCCTTAGGGGAACCAGCTCCTACGAGCAGTACTTC | CASSPLRGTSSYEQYF
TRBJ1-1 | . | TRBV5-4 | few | TGTGCCAGCAGTATGAACACTGAAGCTTTCTTT | CASSMNTEAFF
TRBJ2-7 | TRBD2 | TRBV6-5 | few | TGTGCCAGCAGTTACACTAGCGGGAGCTCCTACGAGCAGTACTTC | CASSYTSGSSYEQYF
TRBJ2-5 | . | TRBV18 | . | TGTGCCAGCTCACCACGCGTGGACCCCCGGGGGGAGACCCAGTACTTC | CASSPRVDPRGETQYF
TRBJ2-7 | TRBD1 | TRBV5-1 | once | TGCGCCAGCAGCTCCGGGACAGCGTACGAGCAGTACTTC | CASSSGTAYEQYF
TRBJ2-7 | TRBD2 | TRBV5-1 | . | TGCGCCAGCAGCTTGCCTGTGACGGTGGCTAGCGGGAGTTACGAGCAGTACTTC | CASSLPVTVASGSYEQYF
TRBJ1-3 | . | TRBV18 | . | TGTGCCAGCTCACCTCTCCCGCCCACAGAGAATTTCTCTGGAAACACCATATATTTT | CASSPLPPTENFSGNTIYF
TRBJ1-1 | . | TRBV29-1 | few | TGCAGCGTTGACACACAGAACACTGAAGCTTTCTTT | CSVDTQNTEAFF
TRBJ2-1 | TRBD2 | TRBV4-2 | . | TGTGCCAGCAGCCAAGCCGCACTAGCGGGGGTCAATGAGCAGTTCTTC | CASSQAALAGVNEQFF
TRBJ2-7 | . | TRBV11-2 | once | TGTGCCAGCAGCTTGGGCACCCAGGTAGGGCAGTACTTC | CASSLGTQVGQYF
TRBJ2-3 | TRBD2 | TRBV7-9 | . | TGTGCCAGCAGCTATACTCATAGCGGGAGTCCAGATACGCAGTATTTT | CASSYTHSGSPDTQYF
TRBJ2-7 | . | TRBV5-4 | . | TGTGCCAGCAGCTCCCAGACATTCAGCTCCTACGAGCAGTACTTC | CASSSQTFSSYEQYF
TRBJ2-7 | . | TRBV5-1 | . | TGCGCCAGCAGCTTGGAGGCCCCGGACGAGCAGTACTTC | CASSLEAPDEQYF
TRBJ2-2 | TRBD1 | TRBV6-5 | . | TGTGCCAGCAGTTACAGGGGGCACGTCGGGGAGCTGTTTTTT | CASSYRGHVGELFF
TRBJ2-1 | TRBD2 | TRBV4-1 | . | TGCGCCAGCAGCCAAGCTAACCTAGCGGGAGGGGGCAGTGAGCAGTTCTTC | CASSQANLAGGGSEQFF
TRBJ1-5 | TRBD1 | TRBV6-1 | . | TGTGCCAGCAGTGAAGGGGACAGCCCTCGGCCCCAGCATTTT | CASSEGDSPRPQHF
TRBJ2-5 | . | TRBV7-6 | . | TGTGCCAGCAGCTTAGGGCCCAGAACACAAGAGACCCAGTACTTC | CASSLGPRTQETQYF
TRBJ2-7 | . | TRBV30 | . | TGTGCCTGGAGTGATAACAGTCGAGAGCAGTACTTC | CAWSDNSREQYF
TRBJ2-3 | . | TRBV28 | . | TGTGCCAGCAGTCCGAGAGGGGGACGCACAGATACGCAGTATTTT | CASSPRGGRTDTQYF
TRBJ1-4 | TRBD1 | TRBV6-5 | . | TGTGCCAGCAGCCCCTCTGGGAACAGGGGGGAAAAACTGTTTTTT | CASSPSGNRGEKLFF
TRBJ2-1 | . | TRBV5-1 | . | TGCGCCAGCAGCTTTGTCAGGGACCCCAATGAGCAGTTCTTC | CASSFVRDPNEQFF
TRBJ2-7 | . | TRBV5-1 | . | TGCGCCAGCAGCCTGGCCCGGGACTACGAGCAGTACTTC | CASSLARDYEQYF